A selection of T cell receptor beta chains follows, all from one sample in a study of OX40 agonist ivuxolimab in advanced cancers. The assay was immunoSEQ multiplex PCR, and TCRdb's table has in-frame clones only and misses some. This table holds tens of thousands of clones, around 87% found once. The specimen was CD4+ or CD8+ T cells sorted from blood, collected in a trial of the OX40 agonist ivuxolimab. The receptor source for this set is an adult with an advanced solid tumor such as melanoma, head and neck, liver or kidney cancer. The CDR3 runs from the conserved cysteine through the conserved F or W. The D gene is left open where the match is weak. A row's size may be missing; if present it is once, few, many or a size class.

CDR3	size	V	J	D
CAAQDTNTGELFF	once	TRBV10-3	TRBJ2-2	-
CASSAGGPGNTIYF	-	TRBV5-1	TRBJ1-3	-
CAETPPNTEAFF	-	TRBV10-1	TRBJ1-1	-
CASRPDWAGGNNEQFF	-	TRBV6-6	TRBJ2-1	TRBD2
CASSLGQGANGYTF	-	TRBV5-1	TRBJ1-2	TRBD1
CASSLGSTGDEQYF	-	TRBV5-1	TRBJ2-7	TRBD1
CASSPRGGHNEQFF	once	TRBV5-6	TRBJ2-1	-
CASSFGNTGNQPQHF	-	TRBV5-4	TRBJ1-5	-
CASSPKRTGRSYEQYF	-	TRBV19	TRBJ2-7	TRBD1
CASSPGLAVADTQYF	-	TRBV7-9	TRBJ2-3	TRBD2
CASSVGQSTDTQYF	-	TRBV2	TRBJ2-3	-
CASSIRATNEKLFF	-	TRBV19	TRBJ1-4	-
CASSDLLTSGSDNEQFF	-	TRBV6-4	TRBJ2-1	TRBD2
CAWRREQAYNEQFF	-	TRBV30	TRBJ2-1	-
CASSVSTGAQETQYF	-	TRBV9	TRBJ2-5	-
CASGFMRGTETQYF	-	TRBV12-5	TRBJ2-5	-
CASSLELQNQPQHF	-	TRBV7-8	TRBJ1-5	-
CASRGANAADTQYF	-	TRBV10-1	TRBJ2-3	-
CASSDSGGANSPLHF	once	TRBV6-1	TRBJ1-6	TRBD1
CASSGTTIEQYF	-	TRBV2	TRBJ2-7	-
CASLLGGYPNTGELFF	-	TRBV28	TRBJ2-2	-
CASSDSGQGMTYEQYF	-	TRBV10-1	TRBJ2-7	TRBD1
CASSERGGGNEKLFF	-	TRBV6-1	TRBJ1-4	-
CASTPGQGHEQYF	once	TRBV6-1	TRBJ2-7	TRBD1
CASSPGRGVNQPQHF	once	TRBV4-2	TRBJ1-5	-
CASSWGGRLGQPQHF	once	TRBV5-4	TRBJ1-5	-
CASSLGGRGEQYF	-	TRBV5-1	TRBJ2-7	-
CASSPLQGRDNSPLHF	-	TRBV18	TRBJ1-6	-
CASSLTAGEAFF	few	TRBV18	TRBJ1-1	-